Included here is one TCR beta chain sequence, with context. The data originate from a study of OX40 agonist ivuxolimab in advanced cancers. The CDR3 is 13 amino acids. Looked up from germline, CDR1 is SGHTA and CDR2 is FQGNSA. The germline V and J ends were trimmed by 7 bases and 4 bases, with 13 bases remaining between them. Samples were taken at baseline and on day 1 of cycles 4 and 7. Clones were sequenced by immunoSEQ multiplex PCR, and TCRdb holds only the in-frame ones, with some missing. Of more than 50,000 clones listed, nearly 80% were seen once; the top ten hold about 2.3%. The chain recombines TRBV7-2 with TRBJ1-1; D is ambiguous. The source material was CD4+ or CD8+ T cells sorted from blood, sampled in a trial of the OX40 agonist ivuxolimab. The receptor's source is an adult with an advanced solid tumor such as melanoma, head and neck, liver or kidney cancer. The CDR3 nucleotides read TGTGCCAGCAACATGCCACTTAGCACTGAAGCTTTCTTT. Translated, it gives CASNMPLSTEAFF.